Listed below are T cell receptor beta chains from one sample, sequenced in a study of blood T cell repertoires in COVID-19. Sequenced by immunoSEQ multiplex PCR; TCRdb stores in-frame clones only, minus some. Seen here are about 200,000 clones, 80% to 90% observed once, and the top ten hold 4% to 5%. The sample taken for sequencing was peripheral blood. Source of these receptors: a woman over 75 with acute or convalescent COVID-19. CDR3s leave out the opening cysteine and the closing phenylalanine or tryptophan. The order of the fields is clone size, CDR3 length, V gene, J gene, CDR3 protein. Size is stated for part of the rows, as once, few or many counts, or as a class when the clone is expanded.

.	12	TRBV19	TRBJ2-1	ASSEAGRKNEQF
.	12	TRBV5-6	TRBJ1-5	ASSQVDSNQPQH
.	11	TRBV30	TRBJ2-7	ALDREFLYEQY
.	11	TRBV28	TRBJ1-1	ASSLEGPTEAF
.	13	TRBV15	TRBJ2-7	ATILTGTTSYEQY
.	9	TRBV7-2	TRBJ2-7	ASSFYYEQY
.	11	TRBV7-2	TRBJ2-5	ASSLEPRSTQY
.	11	TRBV3-1/TRBV3-2	TRBJ1-3	ASSQGQGNTIY
.	13	TRBV18	TRBJ1-5	ASSLTQDSNQPQH
.	21	TRBV21-1	TRBJ2-1	ASSKSLAGEVSPPKPSYNEQF
.	13	TRBV9	TRBJ1-5	ASSVSGQHNQPQH
.	11	TRBV14	TRBJ1-1	ASSPRGNTEAF
.	11	TRBV11-1	TRBJ2-5	ASSYQGGETQY
.	13	TRBV18	TRBJ1-1	ASSPKGPGVGEAF
few	11	TRBV19	TRBJ1-6	ASSMNRGSPLH
.	14	TRBV24-1	TRBJ2-7	ATSDGRDRVRDEQY